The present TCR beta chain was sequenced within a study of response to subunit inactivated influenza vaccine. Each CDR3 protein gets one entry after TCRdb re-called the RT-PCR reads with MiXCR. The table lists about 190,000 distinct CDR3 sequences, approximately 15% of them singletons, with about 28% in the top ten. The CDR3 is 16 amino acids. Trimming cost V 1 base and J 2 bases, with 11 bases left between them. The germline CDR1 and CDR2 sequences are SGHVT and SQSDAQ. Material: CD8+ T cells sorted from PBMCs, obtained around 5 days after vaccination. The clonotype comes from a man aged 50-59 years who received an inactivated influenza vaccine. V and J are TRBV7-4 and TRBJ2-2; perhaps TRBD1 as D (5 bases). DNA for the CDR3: TGTGCCAGCAGCTTAGTCTTGCAGGGAAACACCGGGGAGCTGTTTTTT. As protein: CASSLVLQGNTGELFF.